This is a list of T cell receptor beta chains from one sample in a study of cytomegalovirus exposure and HLA in healthy donors. Sequencing used immunoSEQ multiplex PCR; TCRdb keeps in-frame clones, though not all of them. This table holds about 110,000 clones, under 80% found once. Sequencing was carried out using PBMCs. The receptors here all came from a man aged 55-75 years in good health and CMV-seronegative. Both conserved end residues are part of each CDR3. A D gene is named only where the DNA matches it firmly. The size field is filled for only some rows; it gives once, few, many or a size class.

size	D	V	J	CDR3	DNA
NA	NA	TRBV6-5	TRBJ2-2	CASSLTGSIAGELFF	TGTGCCAGCTCCCTGACGGGGTCGATTGCCGGGGAGCTGTTTTTT
few	NA	TRBV4-3	TRBJ1-1	CASSHPSTGSEAFF	TGCGCCAGCAGCCATCCCTCGACAGGATCTGAAGCTTTCTTT
few	TRBD1	TRBV6-6	TRBJ2-7	CATKRDSRYEQYF	TGTGCCACCAAAAGGGACAGTCGGTACGAGCAGTACTTC
NA	TRBD1	TRBV5-4	TRBJ2-2	CASSSAYRGTGELFF	TGTGCCAGCAGCTCAGCGTACAGGGGGACCGGGGAGCTGTTTTTT
NA	TRBD1	TRBV29-1	TRBJ2-1	CSVDLQGAIEQFF	TGCAGCGTTGATTTACAGGGGGCGATTGAGCAGTTCTTC
NA	TRBD1	TRBV5-4	TRBJ2-7	CASSLRSGQGCEQYF	TGTGCCAGCAGCTTGAGGTCGGGACAGGGGTGCGAGCAGTACTTC
few	NA	TRBV29-1	TRBJ2-6	CSVRGSGANVLTF	TGCAGCGTCAGGGGTTCGGGGGCCAACGTCCTGACTTTC
NA	TRBD2	TRBV29-1	TRBJ2-3	CSGSRGLAGSDTQYF	TGCAGCGGCAGCCGGGGACTAGCGGGGTCAGATACGCAGTATTTT
NA	NA	TRBV19	TRBJ1-1	CATLRGTEAFF	TGTGCCACCTTAAGAGGCACTGAGGCTTTCTTT
NA	NA	TRBV5-6	TRBJ1-1	CASSVTQGNTEAFF	TGTGCCAGCAGCGTGACCCAGGGAAATACTGAAGCTTTCTTT
NA	TRBD1	TRBV19	TRBJ1-2	CASTGQGNLYGYTF	TGTGCCAGTACCGGACAGGGGAATTTATATGGCTACACCTTC
once	TRBD1	TRBV5-1	TRBJ2-2	CASSLQGTGELFF	TGCGCCAGCAGCTTACAGGGGACCGGGGAGCTGTTTTTT
NA	NA	TRBV7-3	TRBJ2-5	CASSSDPGRPETQYF	TGTGCCAGCAGCTCCGATCCAGGGCGTCCGGAGACCCAGTACTTC
NA	TRBD2	TRBV5-4	TRBJ2-5	CASSSRLAGEETQYF	TGTGCCAGCAGCTCCCGTTTAGCGGGGGAAGAGACCCAGTACTTC
NA	NA	TRBV7-2	TRBJ1-1	CASSTVGGGATEAFF	TGTGCCAGCAGCACGGTGGGGGGTGGGGCCACTGAAGCTTTCTTT
NA	NA	TRBV19	TRBJ1-1	CASSMDIMNTEAFF	TGTGCCAGTAGTATGGACATCATGAACACTGAAGCTTTCTTT
once	NA	TRBV7-2	TRBJ2-7	CASSRGGGTYEQYF	TGTGCCAGCAGCCGTGGGGGGGGCACCTACGAGCAGTACTTC
NA	TRBD1	TRBV19	TRBJ2-2	CASSIDRRTDRVNTGELFF	TGTGCCAGTAGTATAGATCGACGGACCGACAGGGTGAACACCGGGGAGCTGTTTTTT
NA	TRBD1	TRBV7-2	TRBJ1-6	CASSARQGQNSPLHF	TGTGCCAGCAGCGCCCGACAGGGGCAAAATTCACCCCTCCACTTT